These 3 T cell receptor beta chains share one sample of origin, sequenced in a study of cytomegalovirus exposure and HLA in healthy donors (TCRdb year 2017). Library prep was done by the immunoSEQ multiplex PCR assay. For the multiplex PCR, a mixture combining 60 forward primers for TCR Vbeta segments and 13 reverse primers for TCR Jbeta segments was used. Entries here come from immuneACCESS through TCRdb and include only in-frame sequences with V and J called. Some clones fail to appear in such tables; in the studies checked, an unresolved V gene covers under half of the shortfall, and the cause of the remainder is unknown. The table for this sample lists about 130,000 clones; about four fifths of them were counted only once. More than 1.1% of the sample is taken by the ten largest. The specimen was PBMCs. The receptors stem from a woman between 40 and 55 years old in good health and CMV-seronegative.

This chain connects TRBV5-1 to TRBJ2-7, with unresolved D. CDR1 and CDR2 from the germline V gene are SGHRS and YFSETQ. The V end lost 0 bases, the J end lost 3 bases, and 13 bases lay between the germline ends. The CDR3 loop spans 15 amino acids. CDR3 sequence reads: CASSLETVHRYEQYF. Here the CDR3 DNA reads TGCGCCAGCAGCTTGGAAACAGTTCACCGCTACGAGCAGTACTTC.

This clone appeared a few times. This chain connects TRBV6-1 to TRBJ2-5; possible D gene TRBD1, 6 bases. The DNA end is a closer match to TRBJ2-7, so the J assignment may be wrong. Germline CDR1 reads MNHNS; CDR2 reads SASEGT. This CDR3 is 13 amino acids long. The CDR3 nucleotides are TGTGCCAGCAGTGAACTACAGGGTTACGAGCAGTACTTC. It encodes CASSELQGYEQYF.

Only one count was recorded for this clone. The chain employs TRBV14 and TRBJ2-7; 10 bases agree with TRBD2. The CDR3 length is 17 residues. The ends lost 3 bases at V and 3 bases at J; junction bases unmatched: 11. Germline assignment: CDR1 SGHDN and CDR2 FVKESK. This chain's CDR3 is CASSQPFGSGGGYEQYF. The CDR3 coding sequence is TGTGCCAGCAGCCAGCCGTTCGGCAGCGGGGGGGGCTACGAGCAGTACTTC.